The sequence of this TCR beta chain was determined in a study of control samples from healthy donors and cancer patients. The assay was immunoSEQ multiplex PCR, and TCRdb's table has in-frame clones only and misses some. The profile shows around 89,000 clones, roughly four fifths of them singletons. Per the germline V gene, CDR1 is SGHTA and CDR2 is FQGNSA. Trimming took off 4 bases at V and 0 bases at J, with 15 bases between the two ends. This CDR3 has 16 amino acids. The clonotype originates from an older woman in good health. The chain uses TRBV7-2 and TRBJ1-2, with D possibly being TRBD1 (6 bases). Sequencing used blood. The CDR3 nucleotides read TGTGCCAGCAGCTCTACAGGGCCTCCAACTAACTATGGCTACACCTTC. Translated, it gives CASSSTGPPTNYGYTF. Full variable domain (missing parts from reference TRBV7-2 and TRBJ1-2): GAGVSQSPSNKVTEKGKDVELRCDPISGHTALYWYRQSLGQGLEFLIYFQGNSAPDKSGLPSDRFSAERTGGSVSTLTIQRTQQEDSAVYLCASSSTGPPTNYGYTFGSGTRLTVV.